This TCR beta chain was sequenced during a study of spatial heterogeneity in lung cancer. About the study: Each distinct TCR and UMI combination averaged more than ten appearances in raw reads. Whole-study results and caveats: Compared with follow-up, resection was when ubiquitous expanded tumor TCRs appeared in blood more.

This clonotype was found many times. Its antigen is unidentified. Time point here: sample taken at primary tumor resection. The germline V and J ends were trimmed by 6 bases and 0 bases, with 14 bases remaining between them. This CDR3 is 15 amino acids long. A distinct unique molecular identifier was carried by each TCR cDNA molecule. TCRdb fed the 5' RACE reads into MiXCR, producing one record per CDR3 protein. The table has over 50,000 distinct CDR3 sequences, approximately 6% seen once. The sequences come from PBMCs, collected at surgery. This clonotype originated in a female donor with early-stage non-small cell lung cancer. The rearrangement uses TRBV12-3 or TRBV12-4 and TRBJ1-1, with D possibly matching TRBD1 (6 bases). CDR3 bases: TGTGCCAGCAGCGTAGGGGGGACATTGAACACTGAAGCTTTCTTT. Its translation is CASSVGGTLNTEAFF.